What follows is one T cell receptor beta chain and its context. Its specificity is unknown. Expansion with viral peptide pools was applied to antigen-specific CD4+ T cells by the ViraFEST assay prior to sequencing. Researchers isolated CD4+ T cells once around 11 days of culture had elapsed. Either the mRNA-1273 or the BNT162b2 vaccine was given to participants as two doses. Among the vaccine recipients, none had a prior SARS-CoV-2 infection, and nucleocapsid antibodies were negative. Supplemented with 7.5 to 10 IU/ml IL-2 and 10 ug/ml peptides, two million PBMC per well were kept in culture. This entry comes from a study of vaccination effects on CD4 cells after COVID-19. Overall study findings and caveats: There was marked clonal contraction among infection- and vaccine-induced clones late after vaccination. Of the vaccine-induced clones from healthy vaccinees, merely 1 of 255 recognized common cold coronaviruses as well.

Here immunoSEQ multiplex PCR was the method, and the copy in TCRdb shows in-frame clones only, minus some. The data contain 84,000 or so clones, around four fifths of them singletons. The source of this sequence is a human donor who received a COVID-19 vaccine. Source: CD4+ T cells from PBMCs cultured with HCoV-OC43 spike peptides, taken after COVID-19 vaccination. Subset noted: HCoV-OC43 spike overlapping peptide pool stimulation.

The chain's CDR3 is CSVAGTSGGDGFEQYV. For the CDR3, the DNA is TGCAGCGTTGCTGGGACTAGCGGGGGGGATGGGTTTGAGCAGTACGTC. The chain joins TRBV29-1 to TRBJ2-7, with TRBD2 identical over 16 bases. The CDR3 length is 16 residues. Losses at the gene ends were 4 bases for V and 7 bases for J; bases not matched to a gene: 10. Germline loops: CDR1 SQVTM, CDR2 ANQGSEA.